The next 30 T cell receptor beta chains were all read from a single sample in a study of blood T cell repertoires in COVID-19. The table came from immunoSEQ multiplex PCR; TCRdb's copy has only in-frame clones and leaves some out. The sample carries 85,000 to 130,000 clones, approximately 88% recorded once. Sequencing used peripheral blood. The receptors were sampled from a human donor in a cohort sampled during active COVID-19.

The chain joins TRBV19 to TRBJ2-3; TRBD1 matches at 10 bases. Germline loops: CDR1 LNHDA, CDR2 SQIVND (reference sequence). CDR3 length: 18 residues. V lost 0 bases, J lost 6 bases, and 12 bases stayed unmatched. The chain's CDR3 is CASSIEGRDRGFLDTQYF. DNA for the CDR3: TGTGCCAGTAGTATAGAAGGGCGGGACAGGGGATTTTTGGATACGCAGTATTTT. Combining the CDR3 with reference TRBV19 and TRBJ2-3 gives the whole variable domain DGGITQSPKYLFRKEGQNVTLSCEQNLNHDAMYWYRQDPGQGLRLIYYSQIVNDFQKGDIAEGYSVSREKKESFPLTVTSAQKNPTAFYLCASSIEGRDRGFLDTQYFGPGTRLTVL.

The chain links TRBV30 to TRBJ2-3; TRBD2 is a possible D gene (6 bases). This CDR3 is built from 13 residues. The germline V gene has CDR1 GTSNPN and CDR2 SVGIG (reference sequence). Trimming took off 7 bases at V and 7 bases at J, with 18 bases between the two ends. The CDR3 sequence is CASSETRENTQYF. Here the CDR3 DNA reads TGTGCCTCCTCCGAGACTAGAGAAAATACGCAGTATTTT.

The J gene is TRBJ2-3, the V gene TRBV27; the match to TRBD2 covers 9 bases. V shed 7 bases, J shed 2 bases, and the junction held 7 bases outside the gene matches. Germline CDR1 MNHEY, CDR2 SMNVEV (reference sequence). The CDR3 runs 15 residues. The CDR3 nucleotides read TGTGCCAGCACCCGAGCGGGAGGTCCCACAGATACGCAGTATTTT. It codes for CASTRAGGPTDTQYF.

The chain combines TRBV27 with TRBJ2-5; 9 bases line up with TRBD1. The CDR3 covers 14 residues. J gave up 7 bases and V 6 bases, and 9 bases lay outside the gene matches. Germline V CDR1 and CDR2: MNHEY, SMNVEV (reference sequence). DNA of the CDR3: TGTGCCAGCAGAAGGACAGGGGACTTGATGACCCAGTACTTC. Translating it yields CASRRTGDLMTQYF.

The chain is built from TRBV6-1 and TRBJ2-2; D not certain. Trimming shortened V by 2 bases and J by 4 bases, and 8 bases separated the two germline ends. Looked up from germline, CDR1 is MNHNS and CDR2 is SASEGT. This CDR3 contains 14 residues. The CDR3 spells CASSEQVTTGELFF. Here the CDR3 DNA reads TGTGCCAGCAGTGAACAGGTGACCACCGGGGAGCTGTTTTTT.

This rearrangement joins TRBV28 to TRBJ2-3, with TRBD2 matching 8 bases. With 1 base clipped from V and 8 bases from J, the junction kept 11 bases outside the gene matches. The germline gives CDR1 MDHEN, CDR2 SYDVKM. There are 16 residues in the CDR3. The CDR3 sequence: CASSLFGAGGGGTQYF. In DNA form, the CDR3 reads TGTGCCAGCAGTTTATTTGGCGCGGGAGGCGGCGGTACGCAGTATTTT.

V usage is TRBV7-2 and J usage is TRBJ1-1; maybe TRBD1 (6 bases). The V gene's germline CDR1 is SGHTA and CDR2 FQGNSA. CDR3 size: 13 residues. V dropped 5 bases and J dropped 5 bases, with 12 bases sitting between them. CDR3 sequence: CASSKQGRTEAFF. In DNA form, the CDR3 reads TGTGCCAGCAGCAAGCAGGGGCGGACTGAAGCTTTCTTT.

The V call is TRBV28, the J call TRBJ1-5; D uncertain. From germline, CDR1 is MDHEN and CDR2 SYDVKM. V was cut by 5 bases and J by 0 bases, with 14 bases left in between. The CDR3 has 16 amino acids. The CDR3 DNA sequence: TGTGCCAGCAGTCTATCCAACTACTATAGCAATCAGCCCCAGCATTTT. This codes for CASSLSNYYSNQPQHF. Combining the CDR3 with reference TRBV28 and TRBJ1-5 gives the whole variable domain DVKVTQSSRYLVKRTGEKVFLECVQDMDHENMFWYRQDPGLGLRLIYFSYDVKMKEKGDIPEGYSVSREKKERFSLILESASTNQTSMYLCASSLSNYYSNQPQHFGDGTRLSIL.

J is TRBJ2-2 and V is TRBV6-5, with TRBD2 matching over 8 bases. Trimming at V came to 4 bases and at J to 2 bases, leaving 6 bases not matched to a gene. Germline loops: CDR1 MNHEY, CDR2 SVGAGI. CDR3 size: 16 residues. For the CDR3, the DNA is TGTGCCAGCAGTTCCAGCGGGGGCCACAACACCGGGGAGCTGTTTTTT. Translation: CASSSSGGHNTGELFF.

V usage is TRBV7-2 and J usage is TRBJ1-2, with D maybe TRBD1 (5 bases). This CDR3 region has 13 residues. CDR1 and CDR2 (germline): SGHTA, FQGNSA. Trimming left V 7 bases short and J 8 bases short, with 17 bases between. This CDR3 is CASTARGQTGYTF. The CDR3 nucleotides read TGTGCCAGCACTGCGCGGGGCCAAACGGGCTACACCTTC.

This chain connects TRBV9 to TRBJ2-3, with TRBD2 matching 13 bases. V shed 0 bases, J shed 1 base, and the junction held 5 bases outside the gene matches. The germline gives CDR1 SGDLS, CDR2 YYNGEE. There are 18 residues in the CDR3. The CDR3, as DNA: TGTGCCAGCAGCGTAGCCTGGACTAGCGGGGGTGGCACAGATACGCAGTATTTT. Translated, it gives CASSVAWTSGGGTDTQYF.

V usage is TRBV24-1 and J usage is TRBJ1-2; 8 nucleotides agree with TRBD1. Germline V gene lookup returns CDR1 KGHDR and CDR2 SFDVKD. Losses at the gene ends were 4 bases for V and 9 bases for J; bases not matched to a gene: 6. The CDR3 has 13 residues. In nucleotides, the CDR3 is TGTGCCACCAGTGAACGAGGACAGGGTAGCTACACCTTC. Protein: CATSERGQGSYTF.

V and J are TRBV10-3 and TRBJ1-2; the match to TRBD1 covers 7 bases. The CDR3 has 14 amino acids. CDR1 and CDR2 from the germline V gene are ENHRY and SYGVKD. Trimming took 7 bases from V and 2 from J; bases not matched to a gene: 7. The CDR3 here is CAITTQGLNYGYTF. Written as DNA, the CDR3 is TGTGCCATCACCACACAGGGGTTGAACTATGGCTACACCTTC.

The chain joins TRBV5-6 to TRBJ2-7; TRBD1 agrees at 7 bases. CDR1 and CDR2 (germline): SGHDT, YYEEEE. Trimming took 5 bases from V and 3 from J; bases not matched to a gene: 8. The CDR3 length is 14 residues. The CDR3 region has the DNA TGTGCCAGCAGATGGTCGGGACAGATCTACGAGCAGTACTTC. It yields the protein CASRWSGQIYEQYF.

V and J are TRBV9 and TRBJ1-1; D is undetermined. Trimming took off 2 bases at V and 2 bases at J, with 13 bases between the two ends. CDR1 and CDR2 (germline): SGDLS, YYNGEE. The CDR3 loop spans 15 amino acids. CDR3 nucleotide sequence: TGTGCCAGCAGCGTTTTCCAGGAGGCAAACACTGAAGCTTTCTTT. Translated: CASSVFQEANTEAFF.

This clone was seen once. In nucleotides, the CDR3 is TGTGCCAGCAGCTTGGGGACAGGGGCAGATACGCAGTATTTT. Its translation: CASSLGTGADTQYF. V gene TRBV11-3 combines with J gene TRBJ2-3, with TRBD1 identical over 10 bases. Germline CDR1 and CDR2: SGHNT and YENEEA. The CDR3 consists of 14 residues. Trimming took 3 bases from V and 4 from J; bases not matched to a gene: 1.

V gene TRBV29-1 combines with J gene TRBJ2-1; the match to TRBD1 covers 8 bases. The J segment lost 0 bases and the V segment lost 3 bases, leaving 10 bases of the junction unmatched. Germline lookup yields CDR1 SQVTM and CDR2 ANQGSEA. CDR3 size: 17 residues. In DNA form, the CDR3 reads TGCAGCGTTGACCCCTGGGGACAGGACAGCTCCTACAATGAGCAGTTCTTC. It is translated as CSVDPWGQDSSYNEQFF.

The chain combines TRBV6-1 with TRBJ1-5; D is possibly TRBD1 (5 bases). The V gene's germline CDR1 is MNHNS and CDR2 SASEGT. V shed 1 base and J shed 7 bases, with 11 bases lying between them. CDR3 size: 14 residues. This chain's CDR3 is CASSEGGRVQPQHF. DNA of the CDR3: TGTGCCAGCAGTGAAGGGGGCCGGGTCCAGCCCCAGCATTTT.

The genes are TRBV10-3 and TRBJ1-6, with no clear D. This CDR3 is built from 14 residues. In germline, CDR1 is ENHRY, CDR2 SYGVKD. V lost 6 bases and J lost 7, with 13 bases in between. CDR3 protein: CAIRGSPSNSPLHF. The CDR3, as DNA: TGTGCCATCAGGGGTAGCCCTTCAAATTCACCCCTCCACTTT.

The chain joins TRBV4-1 to TRBJ1-3; D gene ambiguous. The CDR3 consists of 15 residues. V was cut by 0 bases and J by 1 base, with 7 bases left in between. The germline gives CDR1 MGHRA, CDR2 YSYEKL. The CDR3 reads CASSQEVRSGNTIYF. The CDR3, as DNA: TGCGCCAGCAGCCAAGAGGTGCGTTCTGGAAACACCATATATTTT.

The chain carries TRBV18 and TRBJ2-7, with D perhaps matching TRBD1 (7 bases). Trimming pared 4 bases from V and 3 bases from J, leaving 10 bases between. The CDR3 is made up of 13 amino acids. Per the germline V gene, CDR1 is KGHSH and CDR2 is LQKENI. The CDR3 DNA is TGTGCCAGCTCACGGGGGGACAGCTACGAGCAGTACTTC. It yields the protein CASSRGDSYEQYF.

This rearrangement joins TRBV2 to TRBJ2-7; a possible D gene is TRBD1 (5 bases). The CDR3 loop spans 13 amino acids. V was pared by 7 bases and J by 2 bases, with 12 bases between. Germline CDR1 is SNHLY and CDR2 is FYNNEI. The CDR3: CASKGAPTYEQYF. The DNA of the CDR3 is TGTGCCAGCAAAGGGGCCCCTACCTACGAGCAGTACTTC.

The chain is built from TRBV6-1 and TRBJ1-3, with TRBD1 as a possible D gene (6 bases). The CDR3 contains 16 residues. CDR1 is MNHNS, CDR2 SASEGT, per germline. V dropped 1 base and J dropped 2 bases, with 12 bases sitting between them. CDR3 protein: CASSEVAGVAGNTIYF. The CDR3 nucleotides are TGTGCCAGCAGTGAAGTGGCAGGGGTAGCTGGAAACACCATATATTTT.

On this clone: The same CDR3 arises from other DNA sequences in this sample as well. This sequence joins TRBV9 and TRBJ2-5; 11 positions agree with TRBD2. Germline V CDR1 and CDR2: SGDLS, YYNGEE. V lost 2 bases and J lost 4; bases outside the gene matches: 4. This CDR3 region has 15 residues. DNA of the CDR3: TGTGCCAGCAGCGTGGGGCTAGCGGGGGGAGAGACCCAGTACTTC. As protein: CASSVGLAGGETQYF. Supplemented by reference TRBV9 and TRBJ2-5, the full variable domain reads DSGVTQTPKHLITATGQRVTLRCSPRSGDLSVYWYQQSLDQGLQFLIQYYNGEERAKGNILERFSAQQFPDLHSELNLSSLELGDSALYFCASSVGLAGGETQYFGPGTRLLVL.

The V call is TRBV7-8, the J call TRBJ2-7, with no clear D. The length of the CDR3 is 12 residues. The germline CDR1 and CDR2 sequences are SGHVS and FQNEAQ. V was cut by 5 bases and J by 4 bases, with 9 bases left in between. DNA of the CDR3: TGTGCCAGCAGCGAAGCCGGTTACGAGCAGTACTTC. It translates to CASSEAGYEQYF.

The chain is built from TRBV28 and TRBJ1-1, with TRBD1 as a possible D gene (6 bases). Between the trimmed V and J ends, which lost 4 bases and 1 base, there was a span of 16 bases. The germline gives CDR1 MDHEN, CDR2 SYDVKM. The CDR3 sequence is 16 residues long. The CDR3 sequence: CASSSRGFGKNTEAFF. CDR3 nucleotides: TGTGCCAGCAGTTCTAGGGGGTTTGGAAAGAACACTGAAGCTTTCTTT. Full variable domain (missing parts from reference TRBV28 and TRBJ1-1): DVKVTQSSRYLVKRTGEKVFLECVQDMDHENMFWYRQDPGLGLRLIYFSYDVKMKEKGDIPEGYSVSREKKERFSLILESASTNQTSMYLCASSSRGFGKNTEAFFGQGTRLTVV.

The chain links TRBV10-3 to TRBJ2-1, with 12 bases identical to TRBD2. V shed 2 bases and J 8 bases; nucleotides not matched to a gene: 7. Germline CDR1 ENHRY, CDR2 SYGVKD. This CDR3 region has 16 residues. CDR3 coding DNA: TGTGCCATCAGTGAGGGGGAGACTAGCGGGAGAGATGAGCAGTTCTTC. The encoded protein is CAISEGETSGRDEQFF.

The rearrangement uses TRBV6-5 and TRBJ2-7, with 7 nucleotides matching TRBD1. J lost 0 bases, V lost 7 bases, and 9 bases had no gene match. Germline values: CDR1 MNHEY, CDR2 SVGAGI. CDR3 size: 15 residues. CDR3 loop: CASIQGRGHSYEQYF. The CDR3 DNA is TGTGCCAGCATCCAAGGAAGGGGGCACTCCTACGAGCAGTACTTC.

This rearrangement joins TRBV6-5 to TRBJ1-2, with 9 bases that match TRBD1. The J segment lost 8 bases and the V segment lost 0 bases, leaving 7 bases of the junction unmatched. Germline CDR1 is MNHEY and CDR2 is SVGAGI. CDR3 size: 15 residues. The CDR3 sequence is CASSYSMHRGHGYTF. The CDR3 region has the DNA TGTGCCAGCAGTTACTCGATGCACAGGGGGCACGGCTACACCTTC.

V usage is TRBV28 and J usage is TRBJ1-5; TRBD1 matches at 10 bases. CDR1 and CDR2 (germline): MDHEN, SYDVKM. V shed 5 bases and J 1 base; nucleotides not matched to a gene: 14. CDR3 length: 19 amino acids. Written as DNA, the CDR3 is TGTGCCAGCAGTATCCCGGGACAGGGGAAGGTAGCGAGCAATCAGCCCCAGCATTTT. The encoded protein is CASSIPGQGKVASNQPQHF.